The text below deals with one TCR beta chain. A single count supports this clone. Its antigen remains undetermined. No base-level quality is on record; no much larger clone is a single base apart. The donors were healthy, HIV-negative adults who had no recently reported acute infections or vaccinations. All donors were Caucasian adults living in Nashville, Tennessee, USA. Magnetic negative selection was used to enrich CD4+ T cells, after which naive cells were positively selected on CD45RA and the negative fraction became the memory subset. Blood was collected by leukapheresis, and PBMCs were isolated by Ficoll-Histopaque density gradient centrifugation and then cryopreserved in liquid nitrogen vapor phase. Analytical flow cytometry was used to check the purity and quantity of each magnetically sorted T cell population. Each sorted fraction had its genomic DNA isolated and then quantified by UV absorbance on a Nanodrop 2000c.

Using the deep immunoSEQ assay, multiplex PCR amplified TCR CDR3 regions from genomic DNA. For each cell subset, the extracted genomic DNA was distributed evenly across all wells of several immunoSEQ 96-well plates, and each plate served as one replicate. For sorted subsets, each replicate PCR was loaded with 200 ng genomic DNA, equivalent to 30,000 to 35,000 T cell genomes. Purified libraries were quantified with a Qubit 3.0 fluorometer, sized on a Bioanalyzer 2100, and re-quantified with the KAPA Library Quantification kit. Every immunoSEQ 96-well plate was sequenced on a dedicated single-read 150-cycle Illumina NextSeq 550 flow cell. The authors' analysis ran thus. Because the immunoSEQ output included only junctional sequences and no quality scores, the filtering could not be the same as the filtering used for full-length reads. To assign V/J genes and CDR3, sequences were annotated using PyIR, a Python wrapper for IgBLAST v1.9, with IMGT germline references. Reads were removed for weak V/J assignments (E-value above 1e-6), missing CDR3, stop codons, out-of-frame junctions, or ambiguous translated residues. A V3J clonotype was defined by an identical inferred V gene, J gene, and CDR3 amino acid sequence. Percentage overlap between repertoires was calculated by dividing the number of shared unique clonotypes by the size of the smaller repertoire. Three approaches were used to assess repertoire richness: RTK rarefaction, the Chao1 estimator, and Recon v2.1 estimates of unobserved clonotypes. Generation probabilities for all TCRbeta clonotypes obtained by the gDNA method from a handful of donors were computed using OLGA. TCRdb limited this immuneACCESS table to in-frame rearrangements with V and J called. A share of clones is missing; checked studies link under half to unresolved V genes, and the rest is unexplained. The V and J calls and clone size are taken from that table; D and trimming were inferred from the DNA. Counted in this sample were roughly 2.6 million clones; about 92% of them appeared once. The biggest ten clones account for 0.11% to 0.15% of the sample.

The data were taken from a study of shared clonotypes between healthy human individuals (dated by TCRdb to 2018 to 2020). For the study in its entirety: Three men and a couple of women, aged 18 to 49 years, made up the cohort. For each donor, three plates each were used for CD4 naive and CD4 memory, two plates were used for CD8 naive, and one plate was used for CD8 memory. The study deeply sequenced blood TCR repertoires of five healthy adults to estimate repertoire size and the extent of clonotype sharing between individuals. Different laboratories and diverse techniques were used to prepare libraries and sequence TCR repertoires, to increase sequencing depth and limit assay-specific biases. Between about 0.85 and 8.9 billion PBMCs per donor were obtained by leukapheresis. The full study reports these points: Approximately 5% of naive CD4, 3% to 4% of naive CD8, roughly 2.5% of memory CD4, and over 0.35% of memory CD8 clonotypes were shared across several donors. Larger estimated clonotype richness was generally found for naive subsets than for memory subsets. Sampling was restricted to blood, and TCR repertoires in tissues likely differ from the TCR repertoires found in blood. Even with the large sequencing depth, rarefaction of the sorted-subset datasets indicated that sequencing was incomplete. Pairwise subsampling indicated that sequencing depth was expected to affect the degree of clonotype sharing among donors. Compared with non-shared clonotypes, the clonotypes found in all four sorted-subset donors had higher generation probabilities. Because the study included a small number of donors, the genetic and exposure-history diversity represented was limited.

From the germline V gene (reference sequence), CDR1 is LNHDA and CDR2 is SQIVND. From its cysteine to its phenylalanine, the CDR3 spans 17 amino acids. The kept DNA is CDR3 alone, 51 bases in frame from the first base. Trimmed from V: 0 bases; trimmed from J: 9 bases; junction bases lacking a gene match: 11. The sequence was obtained from a man aged 18 to 30 in good health. The chain links TRBV19 with TRBJ2-1; TRBD2 matches 10 bases in the middle. Sequenced material: naive CD4+ T cells sorted from blood. What the cell subset or site label conveys for this sample: CD45RA+ positively selected. The CDR3 reads CASSIDIFSGRATEQFF. The nucleotides read TGTGCCAGTAGTATAGATATCTTCAGCGGGAGGGCCACTGAGCAGTTCTTC.